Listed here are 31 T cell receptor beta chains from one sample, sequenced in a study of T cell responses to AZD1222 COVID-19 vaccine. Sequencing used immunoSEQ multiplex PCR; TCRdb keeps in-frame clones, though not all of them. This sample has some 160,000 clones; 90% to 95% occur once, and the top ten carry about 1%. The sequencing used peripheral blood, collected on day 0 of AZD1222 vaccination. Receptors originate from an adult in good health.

Written as DNA, the CDR3 is TGTGCCAGCAGCTTAGCGCGGCGGGGGCCCAGAGATACGCAGTATTTT. Amino acids: CASSLARRGPRDTQYF. V gene TRBV7-2 combines with J gene TRBJ2-3; a weak D match, TRBD2 (7 bases). The germline gives CDR1 SGHTA, CDR2 FQGNSA. V lost 0 bases and J 5 bases, leaving 15 bases between the germline ends. This CDR3 has 16 residues.

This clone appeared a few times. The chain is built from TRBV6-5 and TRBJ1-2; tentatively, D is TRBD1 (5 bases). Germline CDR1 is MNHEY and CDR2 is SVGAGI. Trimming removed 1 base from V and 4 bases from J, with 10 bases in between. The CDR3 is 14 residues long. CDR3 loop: CASSYLLGAYGYTF. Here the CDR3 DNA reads TGTGCCAGCAGTTACTTGCTAGGGGCCTATGGCTACACCTTC.

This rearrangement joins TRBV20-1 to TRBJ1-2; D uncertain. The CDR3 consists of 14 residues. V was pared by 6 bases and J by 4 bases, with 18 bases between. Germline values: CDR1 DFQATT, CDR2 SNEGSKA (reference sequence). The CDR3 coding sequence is TGCAGTGCAAGTAGACAACCGGACGTCTATGGCTACACCTTC. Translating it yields CSASRQPDVYGYTF.

CDR3 amino acids: CASSGQGHEQFF. The CDR3 DNA reads as TGTGCCAGCAGCGGACAGGGCCATGAGCAGTTCTTC. The chain is built from TRBV28 and TRBJ2-1; TRBD1 matches 8 bases. The V and J ends lost 6 bases and 8 bases, in that order; junction bases with no gene match: 3. This CDR3 has 12 amino acids. The germline CDR1 and CDR2 sequences are MDHEN and SYDVKM.

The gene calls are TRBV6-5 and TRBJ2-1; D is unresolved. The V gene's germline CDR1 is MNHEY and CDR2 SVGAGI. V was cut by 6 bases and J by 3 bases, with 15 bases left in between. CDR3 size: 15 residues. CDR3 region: CASRRDRGDYNEQFF. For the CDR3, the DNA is TGTGCCAGCAGAAGAGACCGTGGGGACTACAATGAGCAGTTCTTC.

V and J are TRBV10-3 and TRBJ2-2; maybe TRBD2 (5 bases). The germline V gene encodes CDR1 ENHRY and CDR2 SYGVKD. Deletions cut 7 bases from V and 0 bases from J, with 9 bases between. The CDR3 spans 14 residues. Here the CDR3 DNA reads TGTGCCATCAACCCCGGGACGAACACCGGGGAGCTGTTTTTT. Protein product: CAINPGTNTGELFF.

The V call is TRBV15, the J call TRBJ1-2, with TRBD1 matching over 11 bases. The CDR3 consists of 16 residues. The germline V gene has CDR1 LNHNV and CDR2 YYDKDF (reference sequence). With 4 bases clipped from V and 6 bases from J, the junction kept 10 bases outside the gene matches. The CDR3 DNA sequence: TGTGCCACCAGCATTGCCCCGGGACAGGGGGTTCATGGCTACACCTTC. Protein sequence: CATSIAPGQGVHGYTF.

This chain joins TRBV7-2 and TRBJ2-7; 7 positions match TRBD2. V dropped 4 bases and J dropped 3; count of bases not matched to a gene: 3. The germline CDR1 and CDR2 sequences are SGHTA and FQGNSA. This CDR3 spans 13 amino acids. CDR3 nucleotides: TGTGCCAGCAGCTCGACTAGCCGCTACGAGCAGTACTTC. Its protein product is CASSSTSRYEQYF.

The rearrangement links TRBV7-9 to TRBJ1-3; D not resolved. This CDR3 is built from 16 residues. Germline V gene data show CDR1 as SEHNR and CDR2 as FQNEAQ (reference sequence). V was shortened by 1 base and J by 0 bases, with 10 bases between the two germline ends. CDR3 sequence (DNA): TGTGCCAGCAGCTTAGAAGGCGTAATCTCTGGAAACACCATATATTTT. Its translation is CASSLEGVISGNTIYF.

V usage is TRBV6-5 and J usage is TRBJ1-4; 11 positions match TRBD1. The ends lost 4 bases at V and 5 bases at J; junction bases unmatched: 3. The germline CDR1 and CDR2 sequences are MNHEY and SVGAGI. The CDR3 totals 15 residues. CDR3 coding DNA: TGTGCCAGCAGTTTAAGGACAGGGGGCAATGAAAAACTGTTTTTT. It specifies CASSLRTGGNEKLFF.

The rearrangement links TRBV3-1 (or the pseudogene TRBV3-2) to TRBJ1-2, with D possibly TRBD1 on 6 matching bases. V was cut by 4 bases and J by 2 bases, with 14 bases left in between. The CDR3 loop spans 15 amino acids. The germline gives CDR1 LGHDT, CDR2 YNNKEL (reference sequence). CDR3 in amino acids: CASSPKKQGNYGYTF. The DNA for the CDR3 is TGTGCCAGCAGCCCAAAAAAACAGGGAAACTATGGCTACACCTTC.

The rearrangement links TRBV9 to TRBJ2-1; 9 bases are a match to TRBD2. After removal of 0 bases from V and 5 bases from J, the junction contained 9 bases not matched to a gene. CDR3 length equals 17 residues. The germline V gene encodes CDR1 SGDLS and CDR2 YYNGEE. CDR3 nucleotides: TGTGCCAGCAGCGTAGCCCCTGGGGCGGGGGGGCACAATGAGCAGTTCTTC. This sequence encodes CASSVAPGAGGHNEQFF.

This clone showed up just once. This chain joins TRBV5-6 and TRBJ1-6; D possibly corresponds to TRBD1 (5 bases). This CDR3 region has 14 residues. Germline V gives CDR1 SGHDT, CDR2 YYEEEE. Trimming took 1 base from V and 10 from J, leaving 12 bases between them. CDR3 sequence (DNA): TGTGCCAGCAGCTTGCGCGGGGCGGAATCACCCCTCCACTTT. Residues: CASSLRGAESPLHF.

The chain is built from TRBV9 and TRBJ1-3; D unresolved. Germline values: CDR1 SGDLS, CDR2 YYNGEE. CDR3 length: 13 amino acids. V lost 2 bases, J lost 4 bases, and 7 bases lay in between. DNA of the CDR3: TGTGCCAGCAGCGTTGCGTGGGGAAACACCATATATTTT. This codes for CASSVAWGNTIYF.

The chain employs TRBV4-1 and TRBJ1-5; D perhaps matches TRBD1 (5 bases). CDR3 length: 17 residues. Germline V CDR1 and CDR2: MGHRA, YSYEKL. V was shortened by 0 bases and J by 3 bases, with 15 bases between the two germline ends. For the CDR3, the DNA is TGCGCCAGCAGCCAAGAGATGGGGCCAGGGATCAATCAGCCCCAGCATTTT. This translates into CASSQEMGPGINQPQHF.

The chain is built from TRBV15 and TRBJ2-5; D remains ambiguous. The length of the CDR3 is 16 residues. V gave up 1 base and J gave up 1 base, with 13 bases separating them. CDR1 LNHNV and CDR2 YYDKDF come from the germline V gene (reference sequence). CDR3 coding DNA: TGTGCCACCAGCAGAGTGATGGAAAGGCCCCAAGAGACCCAGTACTTC. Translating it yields CATSRVMERPQETQYF.

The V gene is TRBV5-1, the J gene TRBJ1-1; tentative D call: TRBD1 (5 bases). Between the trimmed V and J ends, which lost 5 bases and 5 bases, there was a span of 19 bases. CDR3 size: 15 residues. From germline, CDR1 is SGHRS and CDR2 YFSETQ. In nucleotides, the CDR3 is TGCGCCAGCAGTACGCTTACGAGGGGAAAAACTGAAGCTTTCTTT. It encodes CASSTLTRGKTEAFF.

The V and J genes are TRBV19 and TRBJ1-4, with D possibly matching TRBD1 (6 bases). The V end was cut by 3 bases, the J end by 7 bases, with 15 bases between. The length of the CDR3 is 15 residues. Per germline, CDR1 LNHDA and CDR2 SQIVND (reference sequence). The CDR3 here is CASSIGGRGGEKLFF. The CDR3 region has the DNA TGTGCCAGTAGTATCGGTGGCAGGGGAGGTGAAAAACTGTTTTTT.

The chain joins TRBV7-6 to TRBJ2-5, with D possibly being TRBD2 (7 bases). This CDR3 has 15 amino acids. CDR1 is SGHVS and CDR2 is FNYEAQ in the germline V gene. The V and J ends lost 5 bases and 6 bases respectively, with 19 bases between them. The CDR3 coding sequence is TGTGCCAGCAGCCAACCGTCGGGGGGCCGGAAGACCCAGTACTTC. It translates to CASSQPSGGRKTQYF. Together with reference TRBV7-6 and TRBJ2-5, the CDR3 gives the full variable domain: GAGVSQSPRYKVTKRGQDVALRCDPISGHVSLYWYRQALGQGPEFLTYFNYEAQQDKSGLPNDRFSAERPEGSISTLTIQRTEQRDSAMYRCASSQPSGGRKTQYFGPGTRLLVL.

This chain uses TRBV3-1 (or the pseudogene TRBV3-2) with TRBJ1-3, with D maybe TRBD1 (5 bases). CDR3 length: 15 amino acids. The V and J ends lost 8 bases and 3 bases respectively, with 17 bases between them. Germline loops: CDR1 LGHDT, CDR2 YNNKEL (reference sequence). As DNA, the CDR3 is TGTGCCAGCGGTCCGATTGGGGCTTTTGGAAACACCATATATTTT. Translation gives CASGPIGAFGNTIYF.

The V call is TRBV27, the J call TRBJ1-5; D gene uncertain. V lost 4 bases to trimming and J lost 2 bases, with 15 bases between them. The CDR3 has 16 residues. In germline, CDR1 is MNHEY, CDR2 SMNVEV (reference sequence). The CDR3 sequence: CASSSTDKPGNQPQHF. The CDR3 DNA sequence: TGTGCCAGCAGTTCCACCGACAAGCCAGGCAATCAGCCCCAGCATTTT.

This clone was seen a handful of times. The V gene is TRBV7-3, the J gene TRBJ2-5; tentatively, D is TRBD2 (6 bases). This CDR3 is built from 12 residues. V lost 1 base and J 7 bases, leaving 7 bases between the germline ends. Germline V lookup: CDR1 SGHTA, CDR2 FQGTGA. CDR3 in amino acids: CASSLMGGTQYF. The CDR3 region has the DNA TGTGCCAGCAGCTTAATGGGAGGGACCCAGTACTTC.

The CDR3 DNA sequence: TGTGCCAGCAGTTACTCTTTATCCGGGGGCTACACCTTC. Translation gives CASSYSLSGGYTF. The chain combines TRBV6-5 with TRBJ1-2; D remains unclear. V was cut by 0 bases and J by 8 bases, with 10 bases left in between. Germline V gene lookup returns CDR1 MNHEY and CDR2 SVGAGI. The CDR3 runs 13 residues.

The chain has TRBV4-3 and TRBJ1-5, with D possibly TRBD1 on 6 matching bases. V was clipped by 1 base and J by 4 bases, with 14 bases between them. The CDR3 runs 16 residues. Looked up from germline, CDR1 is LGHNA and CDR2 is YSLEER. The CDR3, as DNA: TGCGCCAGCAGCCAAGGGGCAGGGGCTTCTAATCAGCCCCAGCATTTT. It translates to CASSQGAGASNQPQHF.

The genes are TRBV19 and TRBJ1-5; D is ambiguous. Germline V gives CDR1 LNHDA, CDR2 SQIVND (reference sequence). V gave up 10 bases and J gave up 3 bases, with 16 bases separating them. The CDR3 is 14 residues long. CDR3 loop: CATRRVGHNQPQHF. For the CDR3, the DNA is TGTGCCACAAGACGTGTCGGGCACAATCAGCCCCAGCATTTT.

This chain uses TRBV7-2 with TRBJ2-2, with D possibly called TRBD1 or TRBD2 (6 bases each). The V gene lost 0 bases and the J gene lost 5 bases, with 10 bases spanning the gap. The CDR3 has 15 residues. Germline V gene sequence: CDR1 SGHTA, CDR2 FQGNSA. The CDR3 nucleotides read TGTGCCAGCAGCTTAGCGGGGGGCTTAACCGGGGAGCTGTTTTTT. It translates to CASSLAGGLTGELFF.

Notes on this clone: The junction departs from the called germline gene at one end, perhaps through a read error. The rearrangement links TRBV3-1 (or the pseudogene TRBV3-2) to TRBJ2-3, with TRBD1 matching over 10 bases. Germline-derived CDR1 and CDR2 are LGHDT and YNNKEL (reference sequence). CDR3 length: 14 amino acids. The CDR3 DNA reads TGTGCCAGCAGCCAAGAGGGGTACGGGACAGGGGTGCATTTT. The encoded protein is CASSQEGYGTGVHF.

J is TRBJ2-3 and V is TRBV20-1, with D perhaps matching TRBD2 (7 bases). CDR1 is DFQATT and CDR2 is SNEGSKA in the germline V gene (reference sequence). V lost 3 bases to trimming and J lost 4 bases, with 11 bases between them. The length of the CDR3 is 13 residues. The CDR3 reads CSASDGGPDTQYF. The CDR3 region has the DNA TGCAGTGCTAGTGACGGGGGGCCAGATACGCAGTATTTT.

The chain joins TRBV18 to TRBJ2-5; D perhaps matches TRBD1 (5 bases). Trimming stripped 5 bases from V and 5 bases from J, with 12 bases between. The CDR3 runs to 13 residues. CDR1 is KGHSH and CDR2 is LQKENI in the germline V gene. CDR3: CASSVRQIETQYF. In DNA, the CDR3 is TGTGCCAGCTCAGTGAGACAGATTGAGACCCAGTACTTC.

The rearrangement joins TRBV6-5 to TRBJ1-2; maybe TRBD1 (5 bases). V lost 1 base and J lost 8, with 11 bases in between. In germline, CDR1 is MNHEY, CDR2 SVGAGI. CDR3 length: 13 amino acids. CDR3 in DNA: TGTGCCAGCAGTTACTTAACAGGAGGGGGCTACACCTTC. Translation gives CASSYLTGGGYTF.

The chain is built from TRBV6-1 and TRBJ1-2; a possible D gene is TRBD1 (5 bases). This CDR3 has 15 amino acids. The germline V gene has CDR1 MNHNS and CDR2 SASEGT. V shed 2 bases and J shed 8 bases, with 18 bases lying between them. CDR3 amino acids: CASSETEAGTLGYTF. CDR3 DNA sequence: TGTGCCAGCAGTGAAACCGAAGCAGGGACTCTCGGCTACACCTTC.